This T cell receptor beta chain derives from a study of blood T cell repertoires in COVID-19 (dated by TCRdb to 2020 to 2021). General notes on the study: Samples from collaborators originated in the United States, Italy and Spain and spanned both the acute and convalescent phases of COVID-19. The prospective study material was composed of cDNA or gDNA derived from T cells, B-cell-depleted T cells, or PBMCs. The dataset comprised deeply sampled blood TCRbeta repertoires from subjects exposed to, actively infected with, or recovered from COVID-19. The repertoires were released in a freely available public database meant as a resource for research on the immune response to SARS-CoV-2. Samples were obtained from the ongoing ImmuneRACE study (first 160 participants) and from over a thousand subjects provided by 6 global collaborators. The sample metadata nearly always contained a de-identified subject ID, COVID-19 status, age in years and sex. Where available, HLA class I and class II types were taken from metadata supplied by the sample provider and were not determined by assay-based typing. Overall study outcomes, separate from this receptor: Clinical and demographic metadata were provided uncurated, with the amount varying by source and participant.

Notes on this clone: Its recognized antigen is unknown. Base quality data are lacking; no much larger clone is found one base away.

TCRbeta CDR3 regions were amplified from genomic DNA using the immunoSEQ Assay, a bias-controlled multiplex PCR. In the authors' own workflow: The number of nucleated cells in each sample was estimated from the amplification of reference gene primers within the assay. Sequence reads were collapsed and filtered to measure the absolute abundance of every unique TCRbeta CDR3 rearrangement. Productive Simpson clonality was computed per sample as the square root of Simpson's diversity index over productive rearrangements. The immuneACCESS repertoire file appears here via TCRdb, limited to in-frame rearrangements. These files lack a portion of the clones; in checked studies, under half of the deficit traces to unresolved V genes, and the cause of the others is not known. The D gene and trimming were derived from the DNA, and the V and J assignments and clone size from that table. This sample has fewer than 85,000 clones in its table, and about 88% of those were observed once. 9.1% of the sample is taken by the ten largest.

The collaborating institutions used their own protocols to collect whole blood in K2EDTA tubes. Collaborator samples were shipped for TCRbeta analysis as frozen whole blood, isolated PBMCs, or DNA extracted from either sample type. Via the germline V gene, CDR1 is LGHNA and CDR2 YNFKEQ. V is clipped by 1 base and J by 0 bases, and the sequence between their germline boundaries is 7 bases long. From its cysteine to its phenylalanine, the CDR3 spans 14 amino acids. Only the CDR3 part of the read is kept: 42 bases, read in frame from the first base. The sequencing sample was made of peripheral blood. This sequence originates from a human donor in a cohort sampled during active COVID-19. The chain is encoded by TRBV4-2 joined to TRBJ2-7; the D gene is possibly TRBD2, with 5 bases matching. This receptor has the CDR3 CASSQGTLSYEQYF. The nucleotide sequence reads as follows: TGTGCCAGCAGCCAAGGGACTCTCTCCTACGAGCAGTACTTC.